Listed below are T cell receptor beta chains from one sample, sequenced in a study of T cell changes during pregnancy in multiple sclerosis. Method: immunoSEQ multiplex PCR; TCRdb's copy keeps in-frame clones and lacks some. Here the sample spans around 46,000 clones, around 89% being singletons. The sequenced sample was CD8+ T cells from peripheral blood mononuclear cells, obtained in the second trimester of pregnancy. The receptors derive from a female donor with multiple sclerosis, enrolled in a pregnancy study. The CDR3 runs from the conserved cysteine through the conserved F or W. A D gene is named only where the DNA matches it firmly. A clone size is listed for some rows: how often the clone was seen (once, few, many), or a class if it is expanded.

CDR3aa: CASSYGTSGSSYEQYF
CDR3nt: TGTGCCAGCAGTTATGGGACTAGCGGAAGCTCCTACGAGCAGTACTTC
j_gene: TRBJ2-7
v_gene: TRBV27
d_gene: TRBD2
abundance: -

CDR3aa: CASSLARQGSYQPQHF
CDR3nt: TGTGCCAGCAGCTTAGCACGGCAGGGGTCCTATCAGCCCCAGCATTTT
j_gene: TRBJ1-5
v_gene: TRBV7-9
d_gene: -
abundance: -

CDR3aa: CASSSDRVGQPQHF
CDR3nt: TGTGCCAGCAGCTCCGACAGGGTCGGTCAGCCCCAGCATTTT
j_gene: TRBJ1-5
v_gene: TRBV7-2
d_gene: TRBD1
abundance: -

CDR3aa: CASRTSSAGAYNEQFF
CDR3nt: TGCGCCAGCAGGACCTCCTCAGCGGGGGCCTACAATGAGCAGTTCTTC
j_gene: TRBJ2-1
v_gene: TRBV4-1
d_gene: TRBD2
abundance: -

CDR3aa: CASSYTNPQGRTIYF
CDR3nt: TGTGCCAGCAGTTACACTAATCCACAGGGGAGGACCATATATTTT
j_gene: TRBJ1-3
v_gene: TRBV6-5
d_gene: TRBD1
abundance: -

CDR3aa: CASSVAVSYNEQFF
CDR3nt: TGTGCCAGCAGTGTGGCTGTCTCCTACAATGAGCAGTTCTTC
j_gene: TRBJ2-1
v_gene: TRBV7-9
d_gene: -
abundance: -

CDR3aa: CASSLYRSNTGELFF
CDR3nt: TGTGCCAGCAGTTTATACAGGTCTAACACCGGGGAGCTGTTTTTT
j_gene: TRBJ2-2
v_gene: TRBV6-5
d_gene: -
abundance: -

CDR3aa: CASKSVPDTQYF
CDR3nt: TGCGCCAGCAAATCGGTCCCAGATACGCAGTATTTT
j_gene: TRBJ2-3
v_gene: TRBV5-1
d_gene: -
abundance: -

CDR3aa: CASSLGTRLIPNEKLFF
CDR3nt: TGTGCCAGCAGCTTGGGTACCCGCCTAATACCAAATGAAAAACTGTTTTTT
j_gene: TRBJ1-4
v_gene: TRBV5-6
d_gene: -
abundance: -

CDR3aa: CASSHMGGAQDTQYF
CDR3nt: TGCGCCAGCAGCCACATGGGGGGGGCGCAAGATACGCAGTATTTT
j_gene: TRBJ2-3
v_gene: TRBV4-1
d_gene: -
abundance: once

CDR3aa: CASRKMSSGLFATNEKLFF
CDR3nt: TGCGCCAGCAGAAAGATGAGCAGTGGGCTATTTGCAACTAATGAAAAACTGTTTTTT
j_gene: TRBJ1-4
v_gene: TRBV4-1
d_gene: -
abundance: -

CDR3aa: CTSSTDRDFEYEQYF
CDR3nt: TGCACCAGCAGCACGGACCGGGACTTCGAGTACGAGCAGTACTTC
j_gene: TRBJ2-7
v_gene: TRBV1
d_gene: -
abundance: -

CDR3aa: CASSIMSGGIYEQYF
CDR3nt: TGTGCCAGTAGTATAATGAGCGGGGGGATCTACGAGCAGTACTTC
j_gene: TRBJ2-7
v_gene: TRBV19
d_gene: TRBD2
abundance: -

CDR3aa: CATSRPSTGQETQYF
CDR3nt: TGTGCCACCAGCCGCCCGTCGACAGGCCAAGAGACCCAGTACTTC
j_gene: TRBJ2-5
v_gene: TRBV15
d_gene: -
abundance: -

CDR3aa: CASSLGQGAPRETQYF
CDR3nt: TGTGCCAGCAGCTTAGGACAGGGGGCGCCCCGAGAGACCCAGTACTTC
j_gene: TRBJ2-5
v_gene: TRBV7-8
d_gene: TRBD1
abundance: -

CDR3aa: CASGPLGADNTGELFF
CDR3nt: TGTGCCAGCGGGCCGTTGGGGGCCGATAACACCGGGGAGCTGTTTTTT
j_gene: TRBJ2-2
v_gene: TRBV7-9
d_gene: -
abundance: -

CDR3aa: CASSLIGGQAHTEAFF
CDR3nt: TGTGCCAGCAGCTTAATAGGGGGACAGGCTCACACTGAAGCTTTCTTT
j_gene: TRBJ1-1
v_gene: TRBV11-2
d_gene: TRBD1
abundance: -

CDR3aa: CASSLGQGNTEAFF
CDR3nt: TGCGCCAGCAGCCTGGGACAGGGGAACACTGAAGCTTTCTTT
j_gene: TRBJ1-1
v_gene: TRBV4-1
d_gene: TRBD1
abundance: -

CDR3aa: CASSPGGVTDTQYF
CDR3nt: TGTGCCAGCAGCCCGGGGGGGGTCACAGATACGCAGTATTTT
j_gene: TRBJ2-3
v_gene: TRBV4-2
d_gene: TRBD2
abundance: -

CDR3aa: CASNDRGNTEAFF
CDR3nt: TGTGCCAGCAACGACAGGGGGAACACTGAAGCTTTCTTT
j_gene: TRBJ1-1
v_gene: TRBV10-3
d_gene: TRBD1
abundance: -

CDR3aa: CASSVYQSSYNSPLHF
CDR3nt: TGTGCCAGCAGTGTCTATCAAAGCTCCTATAATTCACCCCTCCACTTT
j_gene: TRBJ1-6
v_gene: TRBV6-1
d_gene: -
abundance: -

CDR3aa: CASSASTGTNTEAFF
CDR3nt: TGTGCCAGCAGCGCCTCGACAGGGACTAACACTGAAGCTTTCTTT
j_gene: TRBJ1-1
v_gene: TRBV9
d_gene: TRBD1
abundance: -

CDR3aa: CASSLDRETVKQYF
CDR3nt: TGTGCCAGTAGTCTGGACAGGGAGACCGTTAAGCAGTACTTC
j_gene: TRBJ2-7
v_gene: TRBV19
d_gene: TRBD1
abundance: -

CDR3aa: CASSQSRARGYTDTQYF
CDR3nt: TGCGCCAGCAGTCAATCCAGGGCGCGGGGCTACACAGATACGCAGTATTTT
j_gene: TRBJ2-3
v_gene: TRBV23-1
d_gene: -
abundance: -

CDR3aa: CASSLGVGGLPFF
CDR3nt: TGTGCCAGCAGCTTAGGCGTGGGAGGGTTGCCGTTCTTC
j_gene: TRBJ2-1
v_gene: TRBV7-6
d_gene: TRBD2
abundance: -

CDR3aa: CAWGTGRNTGELFF
CDR3nt: TGTGCCTGGGGGACAGGGCGGAACACCGGGGAGCTGTTTTTT
j_gene: TRBJ2-2
v_gene: TRBV30
d_gene: TRBD1
abundance: -

CDR3aa: CASSTSGGRMDWETQYF
CDR3nt: TGTGCCAGCAGTACCTCGGGGGGGCGAATGGATTGGGAGACCCAGTACTTC
j_gene: TRBJ2-5
v_gene: TRBV27
d_gene: TRBD2
abundance: -

CDR3aa: CSVEDLRDRGQYEQYF
CDR3nt: TGCAGCGTTGAAGATCTCCGGGACAGGGGCCAGTACGAGCAGTACTTC
j_gene: TRBJ2-7
v_gene: TRBV29-1
d_gene: TRBD1
abundance: -

CDR3aa: CASSTSSGSLNEQFF
CDR3nt: TGTGCCAGCAGTACGTCTAGCGGGAGCCTCAATGAGCAGTTCTTC
j_gene: TRBJ2-1
v_gene: TRBV6-4
d_gene: TRBD2
abundance: -

CDR3aa: CASSLGQGRGYEQYF
CDR3nt: TGTGCTAGCAGCTTGGGACAGGGAAGGGGCTACGAGCAGTACTTC
j_gene: TRBJ2-7
v_gene: TRBV7-7
d_gene: TRBD1
abundance: -

CDR3aa: CASSFRQGGGYTF
CDR3nt: TGTGCCAGCAGTTTCAGACAGGGTGGAGGCTACACCTTC
j_gene: TRBJ1-2
v_gene: TRBV27
d_gene: TRBD1
abundance: once

CDR3aa: CASSYSGGGTGELFF
CDR3nt: TGTGCCAGCAGTTACTCAGGGGGCGGCACCGGGGAGCTGTTTTTT
j_gene: TRBJ2-2
v_gene: TRBV6-5
d_gene: TRBD1
abundance: -

CDR3aa: CATQTGGDPEAFF
CDR3nt: TGTGCCACCCAGACAGGGGGCGACCCTGAAGCTTTCTTT
j_gene: TRBJ1-1
v_gene: TRBV19
d_gene: TRBD1
abundance: few

CDR3aa: CASSQAHFNEQFF
CDR3nt: TGCGCCAGCAGCCAAGCACATTTCAATGAGCAGTTCTTC
j_gene: TRBJ2-1
v_gene: TRBV4-1
d_gene: -
abundance: few

CDR3aa: CASSFGGVKIYGYTF
CDR3nt: TGTGCCAGCAGCTTCGGAGGGGTCAAAATCTATGGCTACACCTTC
j_gene: TRBJ1-2
v_gene: TRBV7-9
d_gene: -
abundance: once

CDR3aa: CASSASTGALGEQYF
CDR3nt: TGTGCCAGCAGCGCGTCGACAGGGGCTTTAGGGGAGCAGTACTTC
j_gene: TRBJ2-7
v_gene: TRBV9
d_gene: TRBD1
abundance: -

CDR3aa: CASSQPQRNTIYF
CDR3nt: TGCGCCAGCAGTCAACCCCAAAGAAACACCATATATTTT
j_gene: TRBJ1-3
v_gene: TRBV23-1
d_gene: -
abundance: once

CDR3aa: CASPGGYGYTF
CDR3nt: TGTGCCAGCCCGGGAGGGTATGGCTACACCTTC
j_gene: TRBJ1-2
v_gene: TRBV2
d_gene: -
abundance: medium-sized

CDR3aa: CASSEPLQGVYGYTF
CDR3nt: TGTGCCAGCAGCGAGCCCCTTCAAGGGGTCTATGGCTACACCTTC
j_gene: TRBJ1-2
v_gene: TRBV9
d_gene: -
abundance: -

CDR3aa: CATSRDRSGQPQHF
CDR3nt: TGTGCCACCAGCAGAGATCGGTCGGGGCAGCCCCAGCATTTT
j_gene: TRBJ1-5
v_gene: TRBV15
d_gene: -
abundance: -

CDR3aa: CASSPSGGAGDTQYF
CDR3nt: TGTGCCAGCAGCCCTAGCGGGGGGGCCGGAGATACGCAGTATTTT
j_gene: TRBJ2-3
v_gene: TRBV7-3
d_gene: TRBD2
abundance: -

CDR3aa: CASRLPGYTYNEQFF
CDR3nt: TGTGCCAGCAGACTCCCGGGATATACCTACAATGAGCAGTTCTTC
j_gene: TRBJ2-1
v_gene: TRBV2
d_gene: -
abundance: -

CDR3aa: CASSFSTGGSYTF
CDR3nt: TGTGCCAGCAGCTTTAGTACAGGTGGTAGCTACACCTTC
j_gene: TRBJ1-2
v_gene: TRBV7-6
d_gene: -
abundance: once

CDR3aa: CASSLAWAGQPQHF
CDR3nt: TGTGCCAGCAGCTTAGCGTGGGCGGGTCAGCCCCAGCATTTT
j_gene: TRBJ1-5
v_gene: TRBV7-2
d_gene: -
abundance: once

CDR3aa: CASSLDRGSYEQYF
CDR3nt: TGTGCCAGCAGTTTGGACAGGGGCTCCTACGAGCAGTACTTC
j_gene: TRBJ2-7
v_gene: TRBV27
d_gene: TRBD1
abundance: -

CDR3aa: CASSLTTGSNTEAFF
CDR3nt: TGTGCCAGCAGCCTGACGACAGGGAGCAACACTGAAGCTTTCTTT
j_gene: TRBJ1-1
v_gene: TRBV7-6
d_gene: TRBD1
abundance: few

CDR3aa: CASSSGKRTEAFF
CDR3nt: TGCGCCAGCAGTTCAGGGAAGAGGACTGAAGCTTTCTTT
j_gene: TRBJ1-1
v_gene: TRBV10-1
d_gene: -
abundance: -

CDR3aa: CASSLASGQGDETQYF
CDR3nt: TGTGCCAGCAGCTTGGCGTCAGGCCAGGGGGACGAGACCCAGTACTTC
j_gene: TRBJ2-5
v_gene: TRBV5-4
d_gene: TRBD1
abundance: -

CDR3aa: CASSVGGTGGRLEQYF
CDR3nt: TGTGCCAGCAGCGTAGGGGGGACAGGGGGACGTCTTGAGCAGTACTTC
j_gene: TRBJ2-7
v_gene: TRBV9
d_gene: TRBD1
abundance: -

CDR3aa: CASSLIGDGVRNEKLFF
CDR3nt: TGTGCCAGCAGCTTAATTGGCGACGGGGTCCGGAATGAAAAACTGTTTTTT
j_gene: TRBJ1-4
v_gene: TRBV13
d_gene: -
abundance: -

CDR3aa: CASSNRGGVYNEQFF
CDR3nt: TGTGCCAGTAGTAATCGGGGGGGCGTCTACAATGAGCAGTTCTTC
j_gene: TRBJ2-1
v_gene: TRBV19
d_gene: TRBD2
abundance: once

CDR3aa: CATSRDGSYEQYF
CDR3nt: TGTGCCACCAGCAGAGATGGGAGCTACGAGCAGTACTTC
j_gene: TRBJ2-7
v_gene: TRBV15
d_gene: -
abundance: once

CDR3aa: CASSVGGIDEQFF
CDR3nt: TGTGCCAGCAGCGTAGGAGGGATCGATGAGCAGTTCTTC
j_gene: TRBJ2-1
v_gene: TRBV9
d_gene: -
abundance: -

CDR3aa: CSVGGGSVAGKEQFF
CDR3nt: TGCAGCGTTGGTGGGGGGTCGGTAGCGGGGAAAGAGCAGTTCTTC
j_gene: TRBJ2-1
v_gene: TRBV29-1
d_gene: TRBD2
abundance: -

CDR3aa: CASSGIQGGIKNSPLHF
CDR3nt: TGTGCCAGCAGCGGAATACAGGGGGGAATTAAGAATTCACCCCTCCACTTT
j_gene: TRBJ1-6
v_gene: TRBV7-9
d_gene: TRBD1
abundance: -